These 16 T cell receptor beta chains originate from one sample sequenced in a study of blood T cell repertoires in COVID-19. Using immunoSEQ multiplex PCR, the repertoire was profiled, and TCRdb retains in-frame clones only, with some absent. The sample holds under 250,000 clones; more than 65% are singletons and the top ten take 3% to 4%. Material: peripheral blood. These receptors were taken from a woman of 80 years or more with acute or convalescent COVID-19.

The chain couples TRBV3-1 (or the pseudogene TRBV3-2) to TRBJ1-6, with 7 bases matching TRBD1. Trimming removed 2 bases from V and 5 bases from J; junction bases left unmatched: 3. The CDR3 loop spans 15 amino acids. Germline V gives CDR1 LGHDT, CDR2 YNNKEL (reference sequence). The CDR3 DNA is TGTGCCAGCAGCCAACAGGGGGTGGATAATTCACCCCTCCACTTT. This encodes CASSQQGVDNSPLHF.

This clone came up a few times. The rearrangement links TRBV5-4 to TRBJ2-2, with 7 positions matching TRBD1. The V and J ends lost 4 bases and 6 bases, in that order; junction bases with no gene match: 12. Germline CDR1 is SGHNT and CDR2 is YYREEE (reference sequence). The length of the CDR3 is 16 residues. CDR3 sequence reads: CASSNDRARSPGELFF. In DNA form, the CDR3 reads TGTGCCAGCAGCAACGACAGGGCTCGTTCCCCCGGGGAGCTGTTTTTT.

Only a few counts were recorded for this clone. The V and J genes are TRBV10-3 and TRBJ2-2; maybe TRBD1 (5 bases). Germline V CDR1 and CDR2: ENHRY, SYGVKD. The V gene lost 2 bases and the J gene lost 5 bases, with 12 bases spanning the gap. This CDR3 region has 15 residues. The CDR3 region is CAISETQQETGELFF. CDR3 nucleotide sequence: TGTGCCATCAGTGAGACGCAACAGGAGACCGGGGAGCTGTTTTTT.

This clone was seen a handful of times. The V call is TRBV5-1, the J call TRBJ2-5, with a weak D call TRBD2 (6 bases). Germline CDR1 and CDR2: SGHRS and YFSETQ. Trimming stripped 3 bases from V and 5 bases from J, with 14 bases between. This CDR3 has 14 residues. DNA for the CDR3: TGCGCCAGCAGCTCCCGGGACTCTGGGGAGACCCAGTACTTC. It translates to CASSSRDSGETQYF.

V usage is TRBV7-9 and J usage is TRBJ2-1; D might be TRBD1 (5 bases). V lost 0 bases and J 5 bases, leaving 11 bases between the germline ends. Germline CDR1 reads SEHNR; CDR2 reads FQNEAQ (reference sequence). The CDR3 consists of 15 residues. CDR3 coding DNA: TGTGCCAGCAGCTTAGCCCCAGGGCCTGACAATGAGCAGTTCTTC. The encoded protein is CASSLAPGPDNEQFF.

A few counts support this clone. The rearrangement joins TRBV30 to TRBJ1-2; D is undetermined. The CDR3 loop spans 11 amino acids. The germline V and J ends were trimmed by 4 bases and 0 bases, with 3 bases remaining between them. Germline assignment: CDR1 GTSNPN and CDR2 SVGIG (reference sequence). The CDR3 nucleotides are TGTGCCTGGACAGCTAACTATGGCTACACCTTC. Residues: CAWTANYGYTF.

J is TRBJ1-6 and V is TRBV3-1 (or the pseudogene TRBV3-2), with a weak D call TRBD1 (5 bases). Per the germline V gene, CDR1 is LGHDT and CDR2 is YNNKEL (reference sequence). The CDR3 totals 14 residues. The V gene lost 2 bases and the J gene lost 10 bases, with 12 bases spanning the gap. The DNA of the CDR3 is TGTGCCAGCAGCCAAATTGGAGGGGAGTCACCCCTCCACTTT. Amino acid sequence: CASSQIGGESPLHF.

This sequence joins TRBV5-1 and TRBJ1-1, with D tentatively TRBD1 (6 bases). V was clipped by 4 bases and J by 0 bases, with 10 bases between them. This CDR3 is 14 amino acids long. Germline assignment: CDR1 SGHRS and CDR2 YFSETQ. CDR3 protein: CASSQTGLNTEAFF. CDR3 coding DNA: TGCGCCAGCAGCCAGACAGGCCTGAACACTGAAGCTTTCTTT.

This sequence joins TRBV19 and TRBJ1-4, with TRBD1 matching over 8 bases. V trimming: 3 bases; J trimming: 8 bases; junction bases outside the gene matches: 8. The CDR3 contains 15 residues. Germline V lookup: CDR1 LNHDA, CDR2 SQIVND (reference sequence). In DNA, the CDR3 is TGTGCCAGTAGTATTCTGGACAGGGAGGAGGAAAAACTGTTTTTT. Translated, it gives CASSILDREEEKLFF.

The chain combines TRBV13 with TRBJ1-4; D gene ambiguous. Looked up from germline, CDR1 is PRHDT and CDR2 is FYEKMQ (reference sequence). Deletions cut 9 bases from V and 0 bases from J, with 17 bases between. The CDR3 has 16 amino acids. The CDR3 DNA is TGTGCCAGTATCTTCGCCGAGTGCCCAACTAATGAAAAACTGTTTTTT. As protein: CASIFAECPTNEKLFF.

The J gene is TRBJ1-6, the V gene TRBV5-1; 8 bases map to TRBD1. V lost 1 base, J lost 5 bases, and 5 bases stayed unmatched. The germline V gene has CDR1 SGHRS and CDR2 YFSETQ. The CDR3 loop spans 16 amino acids. This chain's CDR3 is CASSLLQGANNSPLHF. The CDR3 region has the DNA TGCGCCAGCAGCTTGCTTCAGGGGGCAAATAATTCACCCCTCCACTTT.

This chain joins TRBV4-1 and TRBJ1-2; possible D gene TRBD1, 5 bases. The V gene's germline CDR1 is MGHRA and CDR2 YSYEKL. This CDR3 contains 13 residues. V gave up 4 bases and J gave up 6 bases, with 12 bases separating them. CDR3 residues: CASSPQVGHGYTF. The CDR3 bases are TGCGCCAGCAGCCCACAGGTCGGGCATGGCTACACCTTC.

The rearrangement joins TRBV6-5 to TRBJ1-2; D possibly corresponds to TRBD1 (6 bases). Trimming stripped 7 bases from V and 4 bases from J, with 16 bases between. In germline, CDR1 is MNHEY, CDR2 SVGAGI. CDR3 length equals 14 residues. DNA of the CDR3: TGTGCCAGCACCTCAGGGGTCTACCTCTATGGCTACACCTTC. As protein: CASTSGVYLYGYTF.

V is TRBV3-1 (or the pseudogene TRBV3-2) and J is TRBJ2-5; TRBD2 matches at 11 bases. Trimming cost V 0 bases and J 5 bases; bases outside gene matches: 11. The CDR3 loop spans 18 amino acids. Germline values: CDR1 LGHDT, CDR2 YNNKEL (reference sequence). CDR3: CASSQEWLAGGYSETQYF. The DNA for the CDR3 is TGTGCCAGCAGCCAAGAGTGGCTAGCGGGGGGATATTCGGAGACCCAGTACTTC.

This chain connects TRBV18 to TRBJ1-3, with TRBD1 matching 7 bases. Losses at the gene ends were 3 bases for V and 0 bases for J; bases not matched to a gene: 8. The CDR3 sequence is 17 residues long. Germline CDR1 KGHSH, CDR2 LQKENI. CDR3 residues: CASSPRDSGSSGNTIYF. The CDR3 DNA reads TGTGCCAGCTCACCTAGGGACAGCGGATCCTCTGGAAACACCATATATTTT.

This clone showed up just a few times. The CDR3 loop is CASNINRGTNEKLFF. The CDR3 DNA reads as TGTGCCAGCAATATTAACAGGGGAACTAATGAAAAACTGTTTTTT. The gene calls are TRBV6-5 and TRBJ1-4, with TRBD1 identical over 7 bases. The CDR3 has 15 amino acids. V gave up 7 bases and J gave up 1 base; unmatched junction bases: 6. Germline V lookup: CDR1 MNHEY, CDR2 SVGAGI.